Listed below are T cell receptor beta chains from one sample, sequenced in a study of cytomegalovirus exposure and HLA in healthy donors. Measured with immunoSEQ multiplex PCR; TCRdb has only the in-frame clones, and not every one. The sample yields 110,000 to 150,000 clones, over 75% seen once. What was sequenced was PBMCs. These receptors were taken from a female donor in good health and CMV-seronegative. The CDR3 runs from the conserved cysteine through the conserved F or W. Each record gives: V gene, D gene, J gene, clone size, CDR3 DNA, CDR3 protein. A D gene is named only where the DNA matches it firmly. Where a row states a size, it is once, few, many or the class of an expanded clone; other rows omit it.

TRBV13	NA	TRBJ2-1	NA	TGTGCCAGCAGCTCCCCCCTAGAGGACAATGAGCAGTTCTTC	CASSSPLEDNEQFF
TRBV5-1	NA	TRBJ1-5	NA	TGCGCCAGCAGCCTAGGGACAAATAGCAATCAGCCCCAGCATTTT	CASSLGTNSNQPQHF
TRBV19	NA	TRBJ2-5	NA	TGTGCCAGTAGTACCTGGACAGTCCGAACGCAAGAGACCCAGTACTTC	CASSTWTVRTQETQYF
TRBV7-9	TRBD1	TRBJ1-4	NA	TGTGCCAGCAGCTCCTCAGGGGACAGCTCCGAAAAACTGTTTTTT	CASSSSGDSSEKLFF
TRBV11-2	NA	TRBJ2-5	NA	TGTGCCAGCAGCGACGGGACTGTAGTACAAGAGACCCAGTACTTC	CASSDGTVVQETQYF
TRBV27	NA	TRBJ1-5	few	TGTGCCAGCAGTAACAAAGGGGGTAGCAATCAGCCCCAGCATTTT	CASSNKGGSNQPQHF
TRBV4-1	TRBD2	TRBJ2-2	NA	TGCGCCAGCAGCCAAGGTCTAGCGGGGCCCACCGGGGAGCTGTTTTTT	CASSQGLAGPTGELFF
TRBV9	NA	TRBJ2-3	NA	TGTGCCAGCAGCGTCCTCCGGGACTTCATCACAGATACGCAGTATTTT	CASSVLRDFITDTQYF
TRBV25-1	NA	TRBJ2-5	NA	TGTGCCAGCAGTGAAAAGCAGGGTGGGGGCGAGACCCAGTACTTC	CASSEKQGGGETQYF
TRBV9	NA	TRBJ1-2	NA	TGTGCCAGCAGCCCCGAGGGGCAGGGGAGTATCGGTGGCTACACCTTC	CASSPEGQGSIGGYTF
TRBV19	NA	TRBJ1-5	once	TGTGCCAGTAGTATGGCCAATCAGCCCCAGCATTTT	CASSMANQPQHF
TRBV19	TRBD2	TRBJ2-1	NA	TGTGCCAGTAGTATCGTGGGCGGGAGGCCTTACAATGAGCAGTTCTTC	CASSIVGGRPYNEQFF
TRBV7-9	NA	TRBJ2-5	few	TGTGCCAGCAAGACAGTCCAAGAGACCCAGTACTTC	CASKTVQETQYF
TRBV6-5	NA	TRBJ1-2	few	TGTGCCAGCAGTTACTCGACTGGGGGGGAGTATGGCTACACCTTC	CASSYSTGGEYGYTF
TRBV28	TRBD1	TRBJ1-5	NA	TGTGCCAGCAGTTTGTACGGGACAGGACTCGATCAGCCCCAGCATTTT	CASSLYGTGLDQPQHF
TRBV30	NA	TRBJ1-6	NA	TGTGCCTGGGAACCTCGAGGGGGTTCACCCCTCCACTTT	CAWEPRGGSPLHF
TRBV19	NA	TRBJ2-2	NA	TGTGCCAGTAGCATCATCGGGGGGGAGCTGTTTTTT	CASSIIGGELFF
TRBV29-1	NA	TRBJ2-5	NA	TGCAGCGTGGGAAGGGGTGAAGGAGAGACCCAGTACTTC	CSVGRGEGETQYF
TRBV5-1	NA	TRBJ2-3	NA	TGCGCCAGCAGCTTGGACAGGGCCGATACGCAGTATTTT	CASSLDRADTQYF
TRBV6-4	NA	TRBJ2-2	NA	TGTGCCAGCAGTTCCAAGAAGGTCTCGGGCACCGGGGAGCTGTTTTTT	CASSSKKVSGTGELFF
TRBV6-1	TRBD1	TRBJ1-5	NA	TGTGCCAGCAGTGCCTTCTGGACAGGAGATCAGCCCCAGCATTTT	CASSAFWTGDQPQHF
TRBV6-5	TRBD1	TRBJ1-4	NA	TGTGCCAGCAGTCCCCGGGACAGGGTGGTAGAAAAACTGTTTTTT	CASSPRDRVVEKLFF
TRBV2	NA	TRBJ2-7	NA	TGTGCCAGCAGTGAAAGTCAGGGCCTTTCCTACGAGCAGTACTTC	CASSESQGLSYEQYF
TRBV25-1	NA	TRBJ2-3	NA	TGTGCCAGCAGTGTGGGAGGGGGGTCGAGTACGCAGTATTTT	CASSVGGGSSTQYF
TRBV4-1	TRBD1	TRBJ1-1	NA	TGCGCCAGCAGCCAAGAACCGACAGGGTGGTCTGAAGCTTTCTTT	CASSQEPTGWSEAFF
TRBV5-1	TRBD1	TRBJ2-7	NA	TGCGCCAGCAGCTCGAATCAGGGGGCGCGACCATACGAGCAGTACTTC	CASSSNQGARPYEQYF
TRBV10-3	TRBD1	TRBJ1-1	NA	TGTGCCATCAGTCATCCTACAGGGGGGAGTGAAGCTTTCTTT	CAISHPTGGSEAFF
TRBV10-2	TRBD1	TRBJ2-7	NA	TGCGCCAGCACCGTAACGACAGGGGTTGAGCAGTACTTC	CASTVTTGVEQYF
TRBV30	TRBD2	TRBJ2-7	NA	TGTGCCTGGATCGGGACTAGCGGCTACGAGCAGTACTTC	CAWIGTSGYEQYF
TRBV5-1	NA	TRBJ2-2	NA	TGCGCCAGCAGCTACGGGACACAGAACACCGGGGAGCTGTTTTTT	CASSYGTQNTGELFF
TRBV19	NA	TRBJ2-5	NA	TGTGCCAGTAGTATACTCCTCTCACAGGCCCTGGGAGAGACCCAGTACTTC	CASSILLSQALGETQYF
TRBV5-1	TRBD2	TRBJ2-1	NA	TGCGCCAGCACAATTAGCGGGCCTTACAATGAGCAGTTCTTC	CASTISGPYNEQFF
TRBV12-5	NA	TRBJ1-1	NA	TGTGCTAGTGCCATGACAGTGAACACTGAAGCTTTCTTT	CASAMTVNTEAFF
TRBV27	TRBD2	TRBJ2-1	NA	TGTGCCAGCAGTTTAGAGCGGGAGACAAATGAGCAGTTCTTC	CASSLERETNEQFF
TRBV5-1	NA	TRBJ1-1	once	TGCGCCAGCACTCAACAGGGACCGAACACTGAAGCTTTCTTT	CASTQQGPNTEAFF
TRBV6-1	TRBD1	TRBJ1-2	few	TGTGCCGGGGAGAGGGGACAGGGGGCGGGTGGCTACACCTTC	CAGERGQGAGGYTF
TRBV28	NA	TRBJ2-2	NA	TGTGCCACCCTAAATGGCGGGAACACCGGGGAGCTGTTTTTT	CATLNGGNTGELFF
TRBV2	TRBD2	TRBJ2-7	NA	TGTGCCAGCAGTGAACCGACGGAATTTAGCGGGAGGCCCCCCTACGAGCAGTACTTC	CASSEPTEFSGRPPYEQYF
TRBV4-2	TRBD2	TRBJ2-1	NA	TGTGCCAGCAGCCAGGACGCGGGAGGCGAGCAGTTCTTC	CASSQDAGGEQFF
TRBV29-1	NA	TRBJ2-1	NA	TGCGGGGCGGACTCCTACAATGAGCAGTTCTTC	CGADSYNEQFF
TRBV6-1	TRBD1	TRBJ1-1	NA	TGTGCCAGCAGTATACAGGGGGAGGTGGAAACTGAAGCTTTCTTT	CASSIQGEVETEAFF
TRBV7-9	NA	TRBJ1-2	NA	TGTGCCAGCAGCTTAGCGCGAAACTGGGGCCCTACTAACTATGGCTACACCTTC	CASSLARNWGPTNYGYTF
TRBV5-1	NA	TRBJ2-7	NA	TGCGCCAGCAGCATGAACCAGGGTTACGAGCAGTACTTC	CASSMNQGYEQYF
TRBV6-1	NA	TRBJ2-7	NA	TGTGCCAGCAGTGTTTGGGACACGAGCTCCTACGAGCAGTACTTC	CASSVWDTSSYEQYF
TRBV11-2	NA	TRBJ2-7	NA	TGTGCCAGCAGCCCCAGCTCCTACGAGCAGTACTTC	CASSPSSYEQYF
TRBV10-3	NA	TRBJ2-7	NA	TGTGCCATCAGTGAGTCGGAGAACACGGGGCAGTACTTC	CAISESENTGQYF
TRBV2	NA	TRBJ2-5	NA	TGTGCCAGCAGTGCAAGTTTACTAGCACGGCAAGAGACCCAGTACTTC	CASSASLLARQETQYF
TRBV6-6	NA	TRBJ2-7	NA	TGTGCCAGCAGTCCAGATCCATACGAGCAGTACTTC	CASSPDPYEQYF
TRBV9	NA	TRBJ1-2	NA	TGTGCCAGCAGCGACACCGAGTACAGGGCTCCCTATGGCTACACCTTC	CASSDTEYRAPYGYTF
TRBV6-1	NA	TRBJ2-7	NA	TGTGCCAGCAGTTCCAGCTCCTACGAGCAGTACTTC	CASSSSSYEQYF
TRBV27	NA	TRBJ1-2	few	TGTGCCAGCAGTTTGAGTTCTAACTATGGCTACACCTTC	CASSLSSNYGYTF
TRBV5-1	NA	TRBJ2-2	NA	TGCGCCAGCAGCTTGGGCAGGCGCCTCGCCGGGGAGCTGTTTTTT	CASSLGRRLAGELFF